One sample yielded the 25 T cell receptor beta chains listed below, sequenced in a study of T cell responses to AZD1222 COVID-19 vaccine. Sequenced by immunoSEQ multiplex PCR; TCRdb stores in-frame clones only, minus some. The table shows tens of thousands of clones, with around three quarters occurring only once. The specimen comprised peripheral blood, sampled 28 days after the second AZD1222 dose. The receptors here all came from an adult who received the AZD1222 COVID-19 vaccine.

This clone showed up just a few times. V gene TRBV7-8 combines with J gene TRBJ2-7, with D unresolved. This CDR3 spans 14 amino acids. Germline CDR1 reads SGHVS; CDR2 reads FQNEAQ. V was shortened by 0 bases and J by 1 base, with 7 bases between the two germline ends. This CDR3 is CASSLAGISYEQYF. The CDR3 DNA sequence: TGTGCCAGCAGCTTAGCGGGGATATCCTACGAGCAGTACTTC.

The chain carries TRBV6-5 and TRBJ1-1; possibly TRBD1 for D (6 bases). Per the germline V gene, CDR1 is MNHEY and CDR2 is SVGAGI. V lost 6 bases and J lost 0, with 11 bases in between. The CDR3 extends over 14 amino acids. The CDR3 DNA reads as TGTGCCAGCAGCCTGGGACATATGAACACTGAAGCTTTCTTT. Translated: CASSLGHMNTEAFF.

The V and J genes are TRBV28 and TRBJ2-7, with D perhaps matching TRBD1 (6 bases). Germline V lookup: CDR1 MDHEN, CDR2 SYDVKM. There are 11 residues in the CDR3. V lost 5 bases and J 9 bases, leaving 11 bases between the germline ends. The CDR3 nucleotides read TGTGCCAGCAGTCCTGGACAGCCGCAGTACTTC. This translates into CASSPGQPQYF.

The gene calls are TRBV11-3 and TRBJ2-5; D gene unclear. The CDR3 loop spans 13 amino acids. The germline V gene has CDR1 SGHNT and CDR2 YENEEA. Trimming shortened V by 1 base and J by 0 bases, and 3 bases separated the two germline ends. The CDR3 DNA is TGTGCCAGCAGCTTAGTCCACCAAGAGACCCAGTACTTC. This encodes CASSLVHQETQYF.

The chain employs TRBV6-1 and TRBJ2-5, with TRBD2 as a possible D gene (5 bases). The CDR3 extends over 16 amino acids. V was cut by 4 bases and J by 0 bases, with 15 bases left in between. Germline V gene lookup returns CDR1 MNHNS and CDR2 SASEGT. The CDR3 DNA sequence: TGTGCCAGCAGTGGGAGAGGGATGGGGTACCAAGAGACCCAGTACTTC. Translating it yields CASSGRGMGYQETQYF.

This clone was observed once. This rearrangement joins TRBV12-5 to TRBJ2-1; TRBD2 might be the D (7 bases). Germline assignment: CDR1 LGHNT and CDR2 FRNRAP. The CDR3 has 17 residues. Between the trimmed V and J ends, which lost 0 bases and 7 bases, there was a span of 19 bases. CDR3 in DNA: TGTGCTAGTGGTTTGGTACTGGGGGCGGGGGCTAAAAATGAGCAGTTCTTC. It encodes CASGLVLGAGAKNEQFF.

The rearrangement joins TRBV10-3 to TRBJ1-3; maybe TRBD1 (5 bases). This CDR3 is built from 16 residues. V was trimmed by 2 bases and J by 7 bases, leaving 18 bases between them. Germline CDR1 is ENHRY and CDR2 is SYGVKD. Here the CDR3 reads CAISETGQSKRNTIYF. CDR3 in DNA: TGTGCCATCAGTGAGACCGGACAATCAAAGAGGAACACCATATATTTT.

This clone was recorded once. This chain links TRBV3-1 (or the pseudogene TRBV3-2) with TRBJ1-3, with 7 positions matching TRBD1. The V gene end was trimmed by 1 base and the J gene end by 9 bases; junction bases not matched to a gene: 9. The CDR3 is made up of 15 amino acids. CDR1 is LGHDT, CDR2 YNNKEL, per germline (reference sequence). CDR3 loop: CASSQAGQGGSTIYF. CDR3 sequence (DNA): TGTGCCAGCAGCCAAGCAGGGCAGGGGGGATCCACCATATATTTT.

The chain combines TRBV7-8 with TRBJ2-1; TRBD1 is a possible D gene (5 bases). V lost 5 bases and J lost 10, with 18 bases in between. Germline loops: CDR1 SGHVS, CDR2 FQNEAQ. The CDR3 is made up of 14 amino acids. The CDR3 DNA is TGTGCCAGCAGCCAAGGGCCAAGGGGAACAGAGCAGTTCTTC. Translation: CASSQGPRGTEQFF.

V usage is TRBV20-1 and J usage is TRBJ2-5; D uncertain. The CDR3 has 11 amino acids. CDR1 and CDR2 from the germline V gene are DFQATT and SNEGSKA (reference sequence). V was shortened by 5 bases and J by 5 bases, with 9 bases between the two germline ends. The CDR3 nucleotides read TGCAGTGCTCAGGCCACGGAGACCCAGTACTTC. Encoded protein: CSAQATETQYF.

The chain combines TRBV3-1 (or the pseudogene TRBV3-2) with TRBJ1-2, with D possibly TRBD1 on 5 matching bases. CDR3 size: 15 residues. V lost 3 bases, J lost 6 bases, and 17 bases lay in between. In germline, CDR1 is LGHDT, CDR2 YNNKEL (reference sequence). The CDR3 region is CASSQSTRDQNGYTF. The DNA of the CDR3 is TGTGCCAGCAGCCAGAGTACAAGGGACCAGAATGGCTACACCTTC.

V usage is TRBV19 and J usage is TRBJ2-7; D perhaps matches TRBD2 (7 bases). V gave up 4 bases and J gave up 3 bases, with 19 bases separating them. The CDR3 covers 16 residues. Germline V lookup: CDR1 LNHDA, CDR2 SQIVND (reference sequence). CDR3 sequence reads: CASSTPRGADIYEQYF. The CDR3 DNA follows: TGTGCCAGTAGTACCCCCCGGGGGGCAGACATCTACGAGCAGTACTTC.

This chain joins TRBV7-7 and TRBJ2-1, with 8 bases aligning to TRBD1. The V gene's germline CDR1 is SSHAT and CDR2 FNYEAQ (reference sequence). J lost 2 bases, V lost 5 bases, and 2 bases had no gene match. The CDR3 totals 14 residues. CDR3 nucleotides: TGTGCCAGCAGCCCGGACAGGGCCTACAATGAGCAGTTCTTC. Its translation is CASSPDRAYNEQFF.

V and J are TRBV29-1 and TRBJ1-5, with D perhaps TRBD1 (5 bases). Germline V gene lookup returns CDR1 SQVTM and CDR2 ANQGSEA. V lost 0 bases, J lost 4 bases, and 7 bases lay in between. The CDR3 runs 13 residues. The CDR3 protein is CSVEETANQPQHF. CDR3 bases: TGCAGCGTTGAAGAGACAGCTAATCAGCCCCAGCATTTT. The full variable domain, its missing parts supplied by reference TRBV29-1 and TRBJ1-5, is SAVISQKPSRDICQRGTSLTIQCQVDSQVTMMFWYRQQPGQSLTLIATANQGSEATYESGFVIDKFPISRPNLTFSTLTVSNMSPEDSSIYLCSVEETANQPQHFGDGTRLSIL.

This chain joins TRBV5-1 and TRBJ2-2, with a weak D call TRBD1 (6 bases). Germline V lookup: CDR1 SGHRS, CDR2 YFSETQ. Trimming took 1 base from V and 3 from J, leaving 7 bases between them. This CDR3 comprises 14 residues. The CDR3 sequence: CASSLNRDTGELFF. As DNA, the CDR3 is TGCGCCAGCAGCTTGAACAGGGACACCGGGGAGCTGTTTTTT.

CDR3 residues: CASSPHDRWDNYGYTF. Here the CDR3 DNA reads TGTGCCAGCAGCCCCCACGACAGGTGGGATAACTATGGCTACACCTTC. This rearrangement joins TRBV3-1 (or the pseudogene TRBV3-2) to TRBJ1-2, with D possibly matching TRBD1 (6 bases). V was pared by 4 bases and J by 1 base, with 16 bases between. Germline V CDR1 and CDR2: LGHDT, YNNKEL (reference sequence). CDR3 size: 16 residues.

This clone was found a few times. V usage is TRBV5-6 and J usage is TRBJ2-5; D is unclear. Germline loops: CDR1 SGHDT, CDR2 YYEEEE. This CDR3 has 11 amino acids. Trimming pared 2 bases from V and 5 bases from J, leaving 4 bases between. CDR3 loop: CASSLSETQYF. CDR3 in DNA: TGTGCCAGCAGCTTATCCGAGACCCAGTACTTC. The complete variable domain, with remaining parts taken from reference TRBV5-6 and TRBJ2-5, reads DAGVTQSPTHLIKTRGQQVTLRCSPKSGHDTVSWYQQALGQGPQFIFQYYEEEERQRGNFPDRFSGHQFPNYSSELNVNALLLGDSALYLCASSLSETQYFGPGTRLLVL.

The chain uses TRBV20-1 and TRBJ2-7; D is ambiguous. The CDR3 loop spans 11 amino acids. Germline CDR1 is DFQATT and CDR2 is SNEGSKA (reference sequence). V lost 5 bases and J lost 3, with 8 bases in between. CDR3 DNA sequence: TGCAGTGCTTCCCGCTTCTACGAGCAGTACTTC. It codes for CSASRFYEQYF.

This rearrangement joins TRBV7-6 to TRBJ1-6, with D hard to call. This CDR3 is 17 amino acids long. V lost 0 bases to trimming and J lost 0 bases, with 9 bases between them. CDR1 is SGHVS, CDR2 FNYEAQ, per germline. The CDR3 bases are TGTGCCAGCAGCTTAGCCCAGAAGAGCTCCTATAATTCACCCCTCCACTTT. It is translated as CASSLAQKSSYNSPLHF.

The chain recombines TRBV7-5 with TRBJ2-5; the table's D call of TRBD1 was not tested on the DNA. TRBV7-5 constitutes a pseudogene. This CDR3 region has 16 residues. CDR3 sequence reads: CARSPKGDRDQETQYF. The CDR3 DNA is TGTGCCAGAAGCCCCAAGGGGGACAGAGACCAAGAGACCCAGTACTTC.

This clone was detected once. The chain carries TRBV16 and TRBJ1-4; the D is unclear. V lost 5 bases and J lost 7, with 14 bases in between. The CDR3 consists of 14 residues. The germline V gene encodes CDR1 KGHSY and CDR2 FQNENV. CDR3 region: CASSSHWEGEKLFF. The CDR3 DNA reads TGTGCCAGCAGCTCCCATTGGGAGGGTGAAAAACTGTTTTTT.

In this sample, this clone turned up once. The chain employs TRBV3-1 (or the pseudogene TRBV3-2) and TRBJ2-1; a possible D gene is TRBD2 (5 bases). V lost 4 bases to trimming and J lost 1 base, with 5 bases between them. CDR3 length equals 13 residues. The germline gives CDR1 LGHDT, CDR2 YNNKEL (reference sequence). The CDR3 sequence is CASSLASYNEQFF. For the CDR3, the DNA is TGTGCCAGCAGCCTAGCGTCCTACAATGAGCAGTTCTTC.

The chain carries TRBV10-1 and TRBJ1-5, with a possible D match to TRBD1 (6 bases). CDR3 length equals 15 residues. CDR1 is WNHNN, CDR2 SYGVQD, per germline (reference sequence). Trimming took 6 bases from V and 7 from J, leaving 19 bases between them. The CDR3 DNA reads TGCGCCAGCAGGGAAACCTTTACAGGGACCCAGCCCCAGCATTTT. Residues: CASRETFTGTQPQHF.

The chain couples TRBV3-1 (or the pseudogene TRBV3-2) to TRBJ2-5; possibly TRBD1 for D (6 bases). With 0 bases removed from V and 4 bases from J, the gap between germline ends came to 12 bases. The CDR3 has 15 amino acids. CDR1 is LGHDT, CDR2 YNNKEL, per germline (reference sequence). CDR3 sequence reads: CASSQEGAWGETQYF. For the CDR3, the DNA is TGTGCCAGCAGCCAAGAGGGGGCTTGGGGAGAGACCCAGTACTTC.

This clone was observed once. This sequence joins TRBV27 and TRBJ1-6, with D possibly being TRBD1 (5 bases). CDR1 and CDR2 from the germline V gene are MNHEY and SMNVEV (reference sequence). The CDR3 loop spans 13 amino acids. V gave up 5 bases and J gave up 6 bases, with 8 bases separating them. CDR3 in amino acids: CASSKQVNSPLHF. The CDR3 DNA is TGTGCCAGCAGTAAACAGGTTAATTCACCCCTCCACTTT.